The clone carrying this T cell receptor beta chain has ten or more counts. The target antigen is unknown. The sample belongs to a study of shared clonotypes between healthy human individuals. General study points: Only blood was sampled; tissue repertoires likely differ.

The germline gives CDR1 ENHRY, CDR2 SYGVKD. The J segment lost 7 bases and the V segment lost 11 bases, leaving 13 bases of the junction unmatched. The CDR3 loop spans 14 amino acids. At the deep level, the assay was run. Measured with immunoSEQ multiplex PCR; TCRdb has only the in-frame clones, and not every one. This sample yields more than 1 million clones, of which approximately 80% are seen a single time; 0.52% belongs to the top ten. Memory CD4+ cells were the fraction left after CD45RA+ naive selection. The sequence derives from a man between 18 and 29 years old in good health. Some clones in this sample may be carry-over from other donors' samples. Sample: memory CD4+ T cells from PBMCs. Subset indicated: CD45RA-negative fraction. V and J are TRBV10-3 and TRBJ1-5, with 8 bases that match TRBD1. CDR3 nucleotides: TGTGCCTCCCGCACGACAGGGGCAAGGCAGCCCCAGCATTTT. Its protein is CASRTTGARQPQHF.